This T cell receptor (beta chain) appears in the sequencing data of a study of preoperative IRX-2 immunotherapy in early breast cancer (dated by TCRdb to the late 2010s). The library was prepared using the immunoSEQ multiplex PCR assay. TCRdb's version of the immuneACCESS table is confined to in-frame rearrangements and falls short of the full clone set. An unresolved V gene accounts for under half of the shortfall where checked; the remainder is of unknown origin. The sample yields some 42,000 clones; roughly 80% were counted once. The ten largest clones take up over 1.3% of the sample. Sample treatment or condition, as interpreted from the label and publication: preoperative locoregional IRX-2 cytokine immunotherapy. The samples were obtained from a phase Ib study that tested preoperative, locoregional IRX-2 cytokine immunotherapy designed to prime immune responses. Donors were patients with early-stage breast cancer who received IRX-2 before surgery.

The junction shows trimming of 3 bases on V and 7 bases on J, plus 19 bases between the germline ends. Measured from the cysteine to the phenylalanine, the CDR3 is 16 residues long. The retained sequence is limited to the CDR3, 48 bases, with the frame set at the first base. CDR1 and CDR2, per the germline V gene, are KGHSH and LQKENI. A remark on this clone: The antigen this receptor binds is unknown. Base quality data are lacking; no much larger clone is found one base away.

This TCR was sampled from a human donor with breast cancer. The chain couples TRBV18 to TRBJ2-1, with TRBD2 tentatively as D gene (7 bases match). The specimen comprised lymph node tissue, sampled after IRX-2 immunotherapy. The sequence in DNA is TGTGCCAGCTCACCGTCGGCGGGGGCTAGTGAAAATGAGCAGTTCTTC. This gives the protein CASSPSAGASENEQFF.